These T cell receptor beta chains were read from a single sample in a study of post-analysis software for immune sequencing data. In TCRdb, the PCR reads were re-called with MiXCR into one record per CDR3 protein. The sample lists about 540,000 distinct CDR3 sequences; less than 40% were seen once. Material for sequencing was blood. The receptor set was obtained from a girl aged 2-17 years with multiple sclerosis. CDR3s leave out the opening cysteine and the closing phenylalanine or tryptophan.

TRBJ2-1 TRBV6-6 ASSYGQGGRDEQF
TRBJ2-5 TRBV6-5 ASSALDRGETQY
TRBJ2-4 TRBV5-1 ASSLSQGANIQY
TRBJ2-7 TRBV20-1 SAGGGGSTYEQY
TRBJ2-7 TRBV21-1 ASNLKGSTGAYEQY
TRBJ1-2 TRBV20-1 SARAPYETGSYGYT
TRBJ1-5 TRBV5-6 ASSLAPILGQPQH
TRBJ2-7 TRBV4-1 ASSQDVVYEQY
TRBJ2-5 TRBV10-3 ATPEGWKGGKETQY
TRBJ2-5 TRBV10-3 AISGTAGGLVETQY
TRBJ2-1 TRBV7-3 ASSLSPYNEQF
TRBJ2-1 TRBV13 ASSLESDYNEQF
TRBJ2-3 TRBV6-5 ASSYSLPGSFTDTQY
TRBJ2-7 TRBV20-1 RGGGSYEQY
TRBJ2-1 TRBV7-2 ASSMRQTFYNEQF
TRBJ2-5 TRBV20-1 SASFRATQETQY
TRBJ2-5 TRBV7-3 ASSLTSMSGTQY
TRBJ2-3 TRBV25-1 ASSELFVTSTDTQY
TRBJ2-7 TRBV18 ASSPGTGFLEQY
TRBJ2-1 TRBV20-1 SERGQGGYNEQF
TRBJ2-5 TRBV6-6 ASSYQIEETQY
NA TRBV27 ASSSDRDAEQY
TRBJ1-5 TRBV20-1 SVSGTGNQPQH
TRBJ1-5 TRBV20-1 SARDKAEYNQPQH
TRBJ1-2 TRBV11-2 ASSPKGDLGYT
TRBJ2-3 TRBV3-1 ASSRGAADTQY
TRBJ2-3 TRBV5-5 ASSLVTSGGTDTQY
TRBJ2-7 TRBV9 ASSVGAGDTYEQY
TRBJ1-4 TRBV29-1 SAPGVMGEKLF
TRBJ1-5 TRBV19 AGASGADQPQH